This is a list of T cell receptor beta chains from one sample in a study of T cell repertoires in aging, cancer and after chemotherapy. TCRdb redid the calling of the multiplex PCR reads with MiXCR, one entry per CDR3 protein. Here the sample spans some 2,500 distinct CDR3 sequences, roughly 20% being singletons. Sequenced sample: blood. The receptors originated from a human donor with a solid tumor. The CDR3 runs from the conserved cysteine through the conserved F or W. Fields, in order: J gene, clone size, D gene, V gene, CDR3 DNA, CDR3 protein. D genes are given only for firm matches. Clone sizes are given selectively: once, few, many, or a class where the clone is expanded.

J gene: TRBJ1-2; clone size: medium-sized; D gene: TRBD1; V gene: TRBV6-2/TRBV6-3; CDR3 DNA: TGTGCCAGCAGTTACCCAGGGGGTACAGGGGGCGACGGCTCCTATGGCTACACCTTC; CDR3 protein: CASSYPGGTGGDGSYGYTF
J gene: TRBJ1-4; clone size: medium-sized; D gene: TRBD1; V gene: TRBV18; CDR3 DNA: TGTGCCAGCTCACCCCTCAGACAGGGTTCGGGTGAAAAACTGTTTTTT; CDR3 protein: CASSPLRQGSGEKLFF
J gene: TRBJ2-1; clone size: medium-sized; D gene: NA; V gene: TRBV27; CDR3 DNA: TGTGCCAGCAGCGGGTTCGGTAGGAGTAATGAGCAGTTCTTC; CDR3 protein: CASSGFGRSNEQFF
J gene: TRBJ1-5; clone size: medium-sized; D gene: NA; V gene: TRBV15; CDR3 DNA: TGTGCCACCAGCAGAGATCTAGAATTTAGCAATCAGCCCCAGCATTTT; CDR3 protein: CATSRDLEFSNQPQHF
J gene: TRBJ2-3; clone size: NA; D gene: TRBD2; V gene: TRBV6-5; CDR3 DNA: TGTGCCAGCAGCGGACTAGCGGGGGGGTACGGCACAGATACGCAGTATTTT; CDR3 protein: CASSGLAGGYGTDTQYF
J gene: TRBJ2-1; clone size: NA; D gene: NA; V gene: TRBV7-2; CDR3 DNA: TGTGCCAGCAAATTGGGTAGCGGAGACTACAATGAGCAGTTCTTC; CDR3 protein: CASKLGSGDYNEQFF
J gene: TRBJ1-2; clone size: medium-sized; D gene: NA; V gene: TRBV12-3/TRBV12-4; CDR3 DNA: TGTGCCAGCGCTGTAGGTTTTCGAGATGGCTACACCTTC; CDR3 protein: CASAVGFRDGYTF
J gene: TRBJ1-3; clone size: NA; D gene: NA; V gene: TRBV29-1; CDR3 DNA: TGCAGCGTTGCGGGGTCTGGAAACACCATATATTTT; CDR3 protein: CSVAGSGNTIYF
J gene: TRBJ1-3; clone size: medium-sized; D gene: NA; V gene: TRBV18; CDR3 DNA: TGTGCCAGCTCACCGTCCAACTCTGGAAACACCATATATTTT; CDR3 protein: CASSPSNSGNTIYF
J gene: TRBJ2-5; clone size: NA; D gene: NA; V gene: TRBV21-1; CDR3 DNA: TGTGCCAGCAGCAAAGTAGGAGCTAGCGGGAGGGCACGAGAGACCCAGTACTTC; CDR3 protein: CASSKVGASGRARETQYF
J gene: TRBJ1-3; clone size: NA; D gene: NA; V gene: TRBV11-2; CDR3 DNA: TGTGCCAGCAGCTTAGTTGCGGGGGCAGCTGGAAACACCATATATTTT; CDR3 protein: CASSLVAGAAGNTIYF
J gene: TRBJ1-1; clone size: medium-sized; D gene: TRBD1; V gene: TRBV6-5; CDR3 DNA: TGTGCCAGCAGTTACTCCCTATCAGGGGGCACTGAAGCTTTCTTT; CDR3 protein: CASSYSLSGGTEAFF
J gene: TRBJ1-2; clone size: few; D gene: NA; V gene: TRBV14; CDR3 DNA: TGTGCCAGCAGCCAACCCCCGGACATCTATGGCTACACCTTC; CDR3 protein: CASSQPPDIYGYTF
J gene: TRBJ1-6; clone size: few; D gene: NA; V gene: TRBV20-1; CDR3 DNA: TGCAGTGCTAGAGATCCGAGGGCCGGGCCAACTTCACCCCTCCACTTT; CDR3 protein: CSARDPRAGPTSPLHF
J gene: TRBJ1-2; clone size: NA; D gene: TRBD1; V gene: TRBV30; CDR3 DNA: TGTGCCTGGGGGGGGACAGGGCTACGTATAAGGAACACCTTC; CDR3 protein: CAWGGTGLRIRNTF
J gene: TRBJ1-1; clone size: medium-sized; D gene: TRBD1; V gene: TRBV6-2/TRBV6-3; CDR3 DNA: TGTGCCAGCAGCCTAGGGGGCGCGAACACTGAAGCTTTCTTT; CDR3 protein: CASSLGGANTEAFF
J gene: TRBJ1-4; clone size: medium-sized; D gene: NA; V gene: TRBV27; CDR3 DNA: TGTGCCAGCAGTCTCAGAAGGGGACACCTAACAACTAATGAAAAACTGTTTTTT; CDR3 protein: CASSLRRGHLTTNEKLFF
J gene: TRBJ2-1; clone size: large; D gene: NA; V gene: TRBV12-3/TRBV12-4; CDR3 DNA: TGTGCCAGCAGTTTTCAGCTTGGGGGGGAGCAGTTCTTC; CDR3 protein: CASSFQLGGEQFF
J gene: TRBJ2-7; clone size: NA; D gene: TRBD1; V gene: TRBV28; CDR3 DNA: TGTGCCAGCAGGGGGTGGGACAGGGGTTACGAGCAGTACTTC; CDR3 protein: CASRGWDRGYEQYF
J gene: TRBJ1-4; clone size: NA; D gene: NA; V gene: TRBV11-2; CDR3 DNA: TGTGCCAGCAGCTTATTTGGGGGGCCAACTAATGAAAAACTGTTTTTT; CDR3 protein: CASSLFGGPTNEKLFF
J gene: TRBJ1-2; clone size: NA; D gene: TRBD1; V gene: TRBV29-1; CDR3 DNA: TGCAGCGTTCGGGCAGGGGGAGGAGGCTACACCTTC; CDR3 protein: CSVRAGGGGYTF
J gene: TRBJ2-5; clone size: medium-sized; D gene: NA; V gene: TRBV7-2; CDR3 DNA: TGTGCCAGCAGCTTAGTTGTGGCGGAAACAAAAGAGACCCAGTACTTC; CDR3 protein: CASSLVVAETKETQYF
J gene: TRBJ1-2; clone size: NA; D gene: NA; V gene: TRBV20-1; CDR3 DNA: TGCAGTGCTAGAGATTCAAATTGGGTTAACTATGGCTACACCTTC; CDR3 protein: CSARDSNWVNYGYTF
J gene: TRBJ1-1; clone size: few; D gene: NA; V gene: TRBV20-1; CDR3 DNA: TGCAGTGCTAGAGCGGCCATGAACACTGAAGCTTTCTTT; CDR3 protein: CSARAAMNTEAFF
J gene: TRBJ2-7; clone size: medium-sized; D gene: TRBD2; V gene: TRBV6-5; CDR3 DNA: TGTGCCAGCAGTGCCTCCCCAGGCGGGGGGGGCAAGGGGTCCTACGAGCAGTACTTC; CDR3 protein: CASSASPGGGGKGSYEQYF
J gene: TRBJ1-4; clone size: NA; D gene: NA; V gene: TRBV28; CDR3 DNA: TGTGCCAGCACAGGGCAGGACGCAACTAATGAAAAACTGTTTTTT; CDR3 protein: CASTGQDATNEKLFF
J gene: TRBJ1-5; clone size: NA; D gene: NA; V gene: TRBV20-1; CDR3 DNA: TGCAGTGCTACTCGAAGGAACGATCAGCCCCAGCATTTT; CDR3 protein: CSATRRNDQPQHF
J gene: TRBJ1-5; clone size: medium-sized; D gene: TRBD1; V gene: TRBV19; CDR3 DNA: TGTGCCAGTAGTATAGACGGGACAGGGCGAAACAATCAGCCCCAGCATTTT; CDR3 protein: CASSIDGTGRNNQPQHF
J gene: TRBJ2-1; clone size: NA; D gene: TRBD2; V gene: TRBV12-3/TRBV12-4; CDR3 DNA: TGTGCCAGCAGCTCGGGACTAGCGGGAGGTCATGAGCAGTTCTTC; CDR3 protein: CASSSGLAGGHEQFF
J gene: TRBJ2-7; clone size: NA; D gene: NA; V gene: TRBV4-1; CDR3 DNA: TGCGCCAGCAGCCAGCGACCGAGGGGGTCGTACGAGCAGTACTTC; CDR3 protein: CASSQRPRGSYEQYF
J gene: TRBJ2-1; clone size: NA; D gene: NA; V gene: TRBV2; CDR3 DNA: TGTGCCATCCAAAATAGGAATGAGCAGTTCTTC; CDR3 protein: CAIQNRNEQFF
J gene: TRBJ2-7; clone size: medium-sized; D gene: TRBD1; V gene: TRBV6-5; CDR3 DNA: TGTGCCACCCGGACAGGCAAGAACGAGCAGTACTTC; CDR3 protein: CATRTGKNEQYF